This entry lists 29 T cell receptor beta chains sequenced from one sample in a study of blood T cell repertoires in COVID-19. The method was immunoSEQ multiplex PCR; TCRdb's version includes in-frame clones alone and lacks a portion of them. Of roughly 240,000 clones listed, approximately 85% are singletons. The sequenced material came from PBMCs or T cells enriched from blood (not recorded which). Receptors were obtained from a woman aged 45 to 65 with acute COVID-19.

V usage is TRBV7-2 and J usage is TRBJ2-2; D not certain. With 2 bases removed from V and 2 bases from J, the gap between germline ends came to 12 bases. The CDR3 is 16 amino acids. Per germline, CDR1 SGHTA and CDR2 FQGNSA. The CDR3 here is CASSLLTGYNTGELFF. In DNA, the CDR3 is TGTGCCAGCAGCTTATTGACTGGATATAACACCGGGGAGCTGTTTTTT. The variable domain in full, completed from reference TRBV7-2 and TRBJ2-2, reads GAGVSQSPSNKVTEKGKDVELRCDPISGHTALYWYRQSLGQGLEFLIYFQGNSAPDKSGLPSDRFSAERTGGSVSTLTIQRTQQEDSAVYLCASSLLTGYNTGELFFGEGSRLTVL.

The V and J genes are TRBV5-1 and TRBJ1-5; D gene unclear. Trimming took off 5 bases at V and 3 bases at J, with 9 bases between the two ends. The CDR3 length is 13 residues. CDR1 and CDR2 from the germline V gene are SGHRS and YFSETQ. CDR3 in amino acids: CASSTAINQPQHF. CDR3 DNA sequence: TGCGCCAGCAGTACCGCGATCAATCAGCCCCAGCATTTT.

The rearrangement joins TRBV18 to TRBJ1-2; tentative D call: TRBD1 (5 bases). Germline lookup yields CDR1 KGHSH and CDR2 LQKENI. With 3 bases removed from V and 2 bases from J, the gap between germline ends came to 10 bases. CDR3 length: 14 amino acids. CDR3 amino acids: CASSPQEGNYGYTF. CDR3 DNA sequence: TGTGCCAGCTCACCCCAGGAGGGGAACTATGGCTACACCTTC.

This clone came up a few times. The V gene is TRBV6-5, the J gene TRBJ1-2; 7 bases map to TRBD1. In germline, CDR1 is MNHEY, CDR2 SVGAGI. This CDR3 contains 13 residues. Trimming cost V 5 bases and J 2 bases; bases outside gene matches: 2. CDR3 protein: CASSMTGNYGYTF. DNA for the CDR3: TGTGCCAGCAGTATGACAGGGAACTATGGCTACACCTTC.

V and J are TRBV13 and TRBJ1-2, with D unresolved. The germline V gene has CDR1 PRHDT and CDR2 FYEKMQ (reference sequence). The CDR3 extends over 13 amino acids. The V gene lost 5 bases and the J gene lost 8 bases, with 15 bases spanning the gap. This CDR3 reads CASSHPGLGGYTF. CDR3 coding DNA: TGTGCCAGCAGCCACCCGGGGTTAGGCGGCTACACCTTC.

The genes are TRBV18 and TRBJ2-1; the D gene is possibly TRBD1 (6 bases). This CDR3 is built from 17 residues. Deletions cut 3 bases from V and 0 bases from J, with 15 bases between. Germline V gene lookup returns CDR1 KGHSH and CDR2 LQKENI. The CDR3 here is CASSPQGGTPSYNEQFF. CDR3 nucleotide sequence: TGTGCCAGCTCACCTCAAGGGGGTACACCCTCCTACAATGAGCAGTTCTTC.

The chain is built from TRBV11-2 and TRBJ2-6; 7 bases map to TRBD2. Germline CDR1 and CDR2: SGHAT and FQNNGV. This CDR3 region has 19 residues. V trimming: 5 bases; J trimming: 0 bases; junction bases outside the gene matches: 13. CDR3 in DNA: TGTGCCAGCAGCGAAGCGGGGCAATTGGTCCTCTCTGGGGCCAACGTCCTGACTTTC. Protein product: CASSEAGQLVLSGANVLTF.

The J gene is TRBJ1-2, the V gene TRBV30; 7 bases match TRBD1. Germline-derived CDR1 and CDR2 are GTSNPN and SVGIG (reference sequence). The CDR3 spans 13 residues. J lost 8 bases, V lost 1 base, and 7 bases had no gene match. The DNA of the CDR3 is TGTGCCTGGAGTGGTAACTCGGGACAGGGCTACACCTTC. It specifies CAWSGNSGQGYTF.

The chain links TRBV27 to TRBJ2-5; D might be TRBD1 (8 bases). V shed 5 bases and J shed 2 bases, with 18 bases lying between them. The CDR3 sequence is 16 residues long. Germline V gene lookup returns CDR1 MNHEY and CDR2 SMNVEV (reference sequence). The CDR3 region is CASSPWTGRGQETQYF. The CDR3 bases are TGTGCCAGCAGTCCCTGGACAGGGAGGGGACAAGAGACCCAGTACTTC.

This rearrangement joins TRBV28 to TRBJ1-6, with D perhaps matching TRBD1 (5 bases). This CDR3 has 14 amino acids. With 5 bases removed from V and 9 bases from J, the gap between germline ends came to 14 bases. CDR1 is MDHEN, CDR2 SYDVKM, per germline. CDR3 nucleotides: TGTGCCAGCAGTGCGGGGGGTGGTGGTTCACCCCTCCACTTT. Encoded protein: CASSAGGGGSPLHF.

The chain is built from TRBV30 and TRBJ2-1, with TRBD2 identical over 13 bases. V was clipped by 4 bases and J by 7 bases; unmatched bases: 4. The CDR3 sequence is 14 residues long. CDR1 GTSNPN and CDR2 SVGIG come from the germline V gene (reference sequence). This chain's CDR3 is CAWIGLAGANEQFF. The CDR3 DNA is TGTGCCTGGATTGGACTAGCGGGGGCGAATGAGCAGTTCTTC.

The J gene is TRBJ2-2, the V gene TRBV27; no definite D call. Germline V gives CDR1 MNHEY, CDR2 SMNVEV (reference sequence). Trimming left V 3 bases short and J 7 bases short, with 6 bases between. This CDR3 spans 12 amino acids. The CDR3 reads CASSLSGGELFF. The CDR3 nucleotides read TGTGCCAGCAGTTTGTCAGGCGGGGAGCTGTTTTTT.

CDR3 sequence: CASSRPPSGRGGWTGELFF. CDR3 coding DNA: TGCGCCAGCAGCCGCCCCCCCAGTGGACGGGGGGGCTGGACCGGGGAGCTGTTTTTT. V is TRBV4-1 and J is TRBJ2-2, with 8 bases aligning to TRBD2. Germline V gene sequence: CDR1 MGHRA, CDR2 YSYEKL. The CDR3 loop spans 19 amino acids. The junction had 18 bases not matched to a gene; V was cut back by 4 bases and J by 5 bases.

J is TRBJ2-7 and V is TRBV21-1; TRBD1 is taken as the D call from the table, unchecked against the DNA. TRBV21-1 is deemed a pseudogene. The CDR3 sequence is 14 residues long. The CDR3 DNA reads as TGTGCCACCCTCGAGGCAGGGCAGGACTACGAGCAGTACTTC. The encoded protein is CATLEAGQDYEQYF.

V is TRBV30 and J is TRBJ1-2, with a tentative D call TRBD1 (6 bases). The germline V gene encodes CDR1 GTSNPN and CDR2 SVGIG (reference sequence). V dropped 3 bases and J dropped 4 bases, with 9 bases sitting between them. This CDR3 spans 12 amino acids. In DNA form, the CDR3 reads TGTGCCTGGAGGCAGGGGAGCTATGGCTACACCTTC. Translated, it gives CAWRQGSYGYTF. The entire variable domain, with the rest obtained from reference TRBV30 and TRBJ1-2, is as follows: SQTIHQWPATLVQPVGSPLSLECTVEGTSNPNLYWYRQAAGRGLQLLFYSVGIGQISSEVPQNLSASRPQDRQFILSSKKLLLSDSGFYLCAWRQGSYGYTFGSGTRLTVV.

The rearrangement uses TRBV7-2 and TRBJ2-1; D perhaps matches TRBD1 (6 bases). The germline V and J ends were trimmed by 5 bases and 8 bases, with 16 bases remaining between them. The germline CDR1 and CDR2 sequences are SGHTA and FQGNSA. CDR3 length: 14 amino acids. For the CDR3, the DNA is TGTGCCAGCAGCCCGGGACACCCTCGGGATGAGCAGTTCTTC. It specifies CASSPGHPRDEQFF.

This clone was seen just once. The chain carries TRBV14 and TRBJ1-1, with 7 bases identical to TRBD1. There are 14 residues in the CDR3. CDR1 and CDR2 from the germline V gene are SGHDN and FVKESK. V lost 3 bases and J lost 1; bases outside the gene matches: 2. The DNA of the CDR3 is TGTGCCAGCAGCCATAGACAGGGGAACACTGAAGCTTTCTTT. Protein product: CASSHRQGNTEAFF.

The rearrangement joins TRBV9 to TRBJ1-2; maybe TRBD1 (6 bases). Trimming left V 3 bases short and J 1 base short, with 16 bases between. The germline V gene has CDR1 SGDLS and CDR2 YYNGEE. The CDR3 totals 16 residues. CDR3 in DNA: TGTGCCAGCAGCGCGGAGGGGGGGCGAATTAACTATGGCTACACCTTC. The encoded protein is CASSAEGGRINYGYTF.

The chain combines TRBV10-3 with TRBJ1-1; tentative D call: TRBD1 (6 bases). Germline V gene sequence: CDR1 ENHRY, CDR2 SYGVKD. V lost 0 bases to trimming and J lost 1 base, with 6 bases between them. The CDR3 extends over 14 amino acids. CDR3 nucleotides: TGTGCCATCAGTGAGTCACAGGGGAACACTGAAGCTTTCTTT. Translating gives CAISESQGNTEAFF.

The CDR3 sequence is CASSLDTNYGYTF. CDR3 nucleotide sequence: TGCGCCAGCAGCTTGGACACAAACTATGGCTACACCTTC. The chain employs TRBV5-1 and TRBJ1-2, with D unclear. CDR3 length: 13 amino acids. Trimming removed 0 bases at V and 2 bases at J, with 5 bases between. In germline, CDR1 is SGHRS, CDR2 YFSETQ.

The chain uses TRBV27 and TRBJ1-2; D may be TRBD1 (6 bases). Germline V CDR1 and CDR2: MNHEY, SMNVEV (reference sequence). This CDR3 region has 14 residues. The V gene lost 3 bases and the J gene lost 3 bases, with 11 bases spanning the gap. The CDR3 DNA is TGTGCCAGCAGTTTTAGGGGGACCTACTATGGCTACACCTTC. Amino acids: CASSFRGTYYGYTF.

This clone was picked up a small number of times. This chain uses TRBV19 with TRBJ2-3; D remains unclear. The CDR3 spans 13 residues. Germline values: CDR1 LNHDA, CDR2 SQIVND (reference sequence). Deletions cut 4 bases from V and 1 base from J, with 6 bases between. CDR3 nucleotide sequence: TGTGCCAGTAGTAGAAGCCGCACAGATACGCAGTATTTT. Its translation: CASSRSRTDTQYF. Based on the CDR3 plus reference TRBV19 and TRBJ2-3, the full variable domain is DGGITQSPKYLFRKEGQNVTLSCEQNLNHDAMYWYRQDPGQGLRLIYYSQIVNDFQKGDIAEGYSVSREKKESFPLTVTSAQKNPTAFYLCASSRSRTDTQYFGPGTRLTVL.

This chain uses TRBV5-6 with TRBJ2-6; 7 bases fit TRBD2. V shed 0 bases and J 0 bases; nucleotides not matched to a gene: 3. Germline-derived CDR1 and CDR2 are SGHDT and YYEEEE. The CDR3 sequence is 17 residues long. The CDR3 is CASSLAGGGSGANVLTF. Written as DNA, the CDR3 is TGTGCCAGCAGCTTGGCGGGGGGAGGCTCTGGGGCCAACGTCCTGACTTTC. Drawing the rest from reference TRBV5-6 and TRBJ2-6, the complete variable domain is DAGVTQSPTHLIKTRGQQVTLRCSPKSGHDTVSWYQQALGQGPQFIFQYYEEEERQRGNFPDRFSGHQFPNYSSELNVNALLLGDSALYLCASSLAGGGSGANVLTFGAGSRLTVL.

The chain combines TRBV4-1 with TRBJ1-4, with D possibly being TRBD1 (5 bases). The CDR3 spans 15 residues. Trimming left V 0 bases short and J 4 bases short, with 9 bases between. The germline V gene encodes CDR1 MGHRA and CDR2 YSYEKL. The CDR3 bases are TGCGCCAGCAGCCAAGAGGCAGGGTATAATGAAAAACTGTTTTTT. Protein: CASSQEAGYNEKLFF.

The V gene is TRBV7-2, the J gene TRBJ2-5; 8 nucleotides match TRBD2. Germline CDR1 SGHTA, CDR2 FQGNSA. Trimming cost V 7 bases and J 5 bases; bases outside gene matches: 12. The CDR3 is 15 residues long. This chain's CDR3 is CASIRGGGPRETQYF. The CDR3, as DNA: TGTGCCAGCATCCGGGGGGGCGGCCCCCGGGAGACCCAGTACTTC.

V usage is TRBV19 and J usage is TRBJ1-1; D unresolved. The CDR3 is 15 residues long. Trimming took 7 bases from V and 0 from J, leaving 15 bases between them. CDR1 and CDR2 from the germline V gene are LNHDA and SQIVND (reference sequence). CDR3 loop: CASTPRSRVNTEAFF. CDR3 nucleotide sequence: TGTGCCAGTACCCCCCGATCTCGGGTGAACACTGAAGCTTTCTTT.

This sequence joins TRBV19 and TRBJ2-7; possibly TRBD2 for D (6 bases). The CDR3 sequence is 13 residues long. Trimming cost V 6 bases and J 2 bases, with 11 bases left between them. Germline V CDR1 and CDR2: LNHDA, SQIVND (reference sequence). This CDR3 is CASSLAGPYEQYF. The CDR3 DNA is TGTGCCAGTAGCCTGGCGGGGCCCTACGAGCAGTACTTC.

The chain is built from TRBV7-2 and TRBJ1-5; TRBD1 is a possible D gene (5 bases). The CDR3 consists of 14 residues. V was clipped by 1 base and J by 4 bases, with 8 bases between them. The V gene's germline CDR1 is SGHTA and CDR2 FQGNSA. Written as DNA, the CDR3 is TGTGCCAGCAGCTTAGGACCAGGGAATCAGCCCCAGCATTTT. Residues: CASSLGPGNQPQHF.

The V and J genes are TRBV29-1 and TRBJ1-1; D is undetermined. CDR3 size: 10 residues. Germline values: CDR1 SQVTM, CDR2 ANQGSEA. V lost 3 bases to trimming and J lost 8 bases, with 7 bases between them. The CDR3 spells CSVEGREAFF. CDR3 sequence (DNA): TGCAGCGTTGAGGGCAGGGAAGCTTTCTTT. Full variable domain (remainder filled in from reference TRBV29-1 and TRBJ1-1): SAVISQKPSRDICQRGTSLTIQCQVDSQVTMMFWYRQQPGQSLTLIATANQGSEATYESGFVIDKFPISRPNLTFSTLTVSNMSPEDSSIYLCSVEGREAFFGQGTRLTVV.